This TCR beta chain was profiled in a study of shared clonotypes between healthy human individuals. Overall study context: For every donor, three CD4 naive, three CD4 memory, two CD8 naive and one CD8 memory plates were used.

V lost 8 bases and J lost 1; bases outside the gene matches: 7. The CDR3 runs to 17 residues. Germline CDR1 and CDR2: LNHNV and YYDKDF (reference sequence). Assay used: immunoSEQ multiplex PCR; TCRdb lists only in-frame clones, some missing. The data hold around 1.4 million clones, with about 98.5% observed a single time. In the case of this clone: The antigen is unknown.

Study results and caveats: Several donors showed sharing of about 4.8% of naive CD4 clonotypes. Naive subsets generally exceeded memory subsets in estimated richness.

This clonotype originated in a man aged 30 to 45 in good health. The genes are TRBV15 and TRBJ2-1; 14 bases are a match to TRBD2. The sample taken for sequencing was naive CD4+ T cells sorted from blood. Subset noted: CD45RA+ positively selected. The CDR3, as DNA: TGTGCCACCTTAGGGACTAGCGGGAGCCTTTCCTACAATGAGCAGTTCTTC. This gives the protein CATLGTSGSLSYNEQFF.